These T cell receptor beta chains were read from a single sample in a study of T cells after yellow fever vaccination. Using its own MiXCR run on the 5' RACE reads, TCRdb lists one record per CDR3 protein. The sample contains just under 600,000 distinct CDR3 sequences, roughly 13% of which appear only once. Sample: PBMCs, taken on the day of the yellow fever booster vaccination. The receptors come from a man aged 30-40 years who received the YFV17D yellow fever vaccine. The CDR3 runs from the conserved cysteine through the conserved F or W.

V gene	J gene	CDR3 protein
TRBV5-1	TRBJ2-4	CASSFSGRQENIQYF
TRBV7-2	TRBJ1-2	CASRSQETGVGYTF
TRBV30	TRBJ1-1	CAWHRGWGTEAFF
TRBV7-2	TRBJ2-7	CASSQGLAAGSGEQYF
TRBV2	TRBJ2-2	CASRDDRATGELFF
TRBV6-5	TRBJ1-1	CASSSLAGMEAFF
TRBV5-1	TRBJ2-5	CASSLAWAGEETQYF
TRBV5-1	TRBJ2-7	CASSPGRTSGYYEQYF
TRBV4-2	TRBJ2-7	CASSHDRDEQYF
TRBV6-1	TRBJ2-3	CASEAGGLADTQYF
TRBV12-3/TRBV12-4	TRBJ2-5	CASRAGTQETQYF
TRBV24-1	TRBJ2-1	CATSDQGRAGYNEQFF
TRBV10-3	TRBJ2-6	CAILGSSGANVLTF
TRBV7-9	TRBJ1-1	CASSLRTGMNTEAFF
TRBV7-9	TRBJ2-3	CASSANNLDGADTQYF
TRBV30	TRBJ2-1	CAWSSAAVGEQFF
TRBV7-2	TRBJ2-5	CASSLGSGRARDQYF